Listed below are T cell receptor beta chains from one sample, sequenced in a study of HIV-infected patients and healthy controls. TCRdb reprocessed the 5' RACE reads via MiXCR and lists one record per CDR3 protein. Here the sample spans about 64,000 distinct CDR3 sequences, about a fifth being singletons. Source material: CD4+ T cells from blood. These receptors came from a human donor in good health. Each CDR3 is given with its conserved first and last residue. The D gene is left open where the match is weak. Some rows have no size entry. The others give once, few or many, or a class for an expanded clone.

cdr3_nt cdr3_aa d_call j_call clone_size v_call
TGTGCCAGCAGTCCCACTCTAGGGTTGGGCAATGAGCAGTTCTTC CASSPTLGLGNEQFF - TRBJ2-1 many TRBV12-3/TRBV12-4
TGCAGCGTTGAAGCGGACAGGAACACTGAAGCTTTCTTT CSVEADRNTEAFF - TRBJ1-1 - TRBV29-1
TGTGCCAGCAGCCCCATCGCTGGGGGTGGAGATCAGCCCCAGCATTTT CASSPIAGGGDQPQHF - TRBJ1-5 - TRBV7-2
TGTGCCAGCAGCCCAGGGGACAGGGGTATGGGCCAAGAGACCCAGTACTTC CASSPGDRGMGQETQYF TRBD1 TRBJ2-5 many TRBV7-9
TGTGCCAGCAGTGAAGACCCGTCCTATAATTCACCCCTCCACTTT CASSEDPSYNSPLHF - TRBJ1-6 - TRBV2
TGTGCCAGCAGTTTAGCAGGGGGCCACCAGCCCCAGCATTTT CASSLAGGHQPQHF TRBD1 TRBJ1-5 - TRBV12-3/TRBV12-4
TGCAGTGCTAGCCGGCCAGGGGCCTACAATGAGCAGTTCTTC CSASRPGAYNEQFF - TRBJ2-1 few TRBV20-1
TGCAGCGTTGAGGGCGGGAGCTCCTACAATGAGCAGTTCTTC CSVEGGSSYNEQFF TRBD2 TRBJ2-1 few TRBV29-1
TGTGCCAGCACCAAGGGCTACGAGCAGTACTTC CASTKGYEQYF - TRBJ2-7 many TRBV6-5
TGCAGTGCTAGAGGGCTAGCGGTTTACAATGAGCAGTTCTTC CSARGLAVYNEQFF TRBD2 TRBJ2-1 - TRBV20-1
TGTGCCAGCAGCTTGAGACTAGCGGGAGTCGGGGAGCTGTTTTTT CASSLRLAGVGELFF TRBD2 TRBJ2-2 few TRBV5-6
TGTGCCAGCAGCTTGGGACAGGGGCTGAGACGGGTGTCTGGAAACACCATATATTTT CASSLGQGLRRVSGNTIYF TRBD1 TRBJ1-3 many TRBV7-8
TGTGCCAGCAGCTTAGAAGCAAATCAGCCCCAGCATTTT CASSLEANQPQHF - TRBJ1-5 many TRBV7-2
TGCAGCGTTCGAAGTGACCCGTCCCGTGGCGAGCAGTACTTC CSVRSDPSRGEQYF - TRBJ2-7 few TRBV29-1
TGTGCCACCTTCGGGGGAGAGTTCGATGAGCAGTTCTTC CATFGGEFDEQFF - TRBJ2-1 once TRBV24-1
TGCGCCAGCAGCCAAGCGTGGACTACCACAGATACGCAGTATTTT CASSQAWTTTDTQYF - TRBJ2-3 - TRBV4-1
TGCGCCAGCAGCCAGGGTATGGTTAACTATGGCTACACCTTC CASSQGMVNYGYTF - TRBJ1-2 many TRBV4-1
TGCGCCAGCAGTTTTCTAGCGGGAGTTGGGAGAGATACGCAGTATTTT CASSFLAGVGRDTQYF TRBD2 TRBJ2-3 few TRBV10-2
TGCAGTGCGAAACCCGGGACTAGCGGCACCTCCTACGAGCAGTACTTC CSAKPGTSGTSYEQYF TRBD2 TRBJ2-7 once TRBV20-1
TGCAGTGCGACCCATCCCGGGACCTCCTACGAGCAGTACTTC CSATHPGTSYEQYF - TRBJ2-7 many TRBV20-1
TGTGCCAGCAGTTTAAGGGGAAGTCCCTACTACGAGCAGTACTTC CASSLRGSPYYEQYF - TRBJ2-7 - TRBV12-3/TRBV12-4
TGCAGTGCTAGCCCGGGGAGTGGTAGTCAGCCCCAGCATTTT CSASPGSGSQPQHF - TRBJ1-5 - TRBV20-1
TGTGCCAGCAGCGTAGTTCAAGGGAACACCGGGGAGCTGTTTTTT CASSVVQGNTGELFF - TRBJ2-2 - TRBV9
TGTGCCAGCAGCTTACCGGGAGTTGCGGGGGAGACCCAGTACTTC CASSLPGVAGETQYF - TRBJ2-5 many TRBV13